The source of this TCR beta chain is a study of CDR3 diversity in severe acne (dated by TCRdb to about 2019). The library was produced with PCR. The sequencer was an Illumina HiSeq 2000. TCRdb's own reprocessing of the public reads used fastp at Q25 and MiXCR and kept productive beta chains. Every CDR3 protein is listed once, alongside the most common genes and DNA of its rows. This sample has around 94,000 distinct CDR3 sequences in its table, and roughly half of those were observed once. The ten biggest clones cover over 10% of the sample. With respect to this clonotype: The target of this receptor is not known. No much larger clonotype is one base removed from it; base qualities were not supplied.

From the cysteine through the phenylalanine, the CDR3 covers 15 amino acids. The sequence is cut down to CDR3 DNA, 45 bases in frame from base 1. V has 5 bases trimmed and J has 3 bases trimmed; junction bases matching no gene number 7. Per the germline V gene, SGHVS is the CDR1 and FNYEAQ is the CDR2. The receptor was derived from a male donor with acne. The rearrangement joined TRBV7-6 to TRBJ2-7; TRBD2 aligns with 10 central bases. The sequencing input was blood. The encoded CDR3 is CASSTGLAAGYEQYF. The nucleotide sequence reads TGTGCCAGCAGCACCGGACTAGCGGCGGGCTACGAGCAGTACTTC.